This T cell receptor beta chain is from a study of T cell changes during pregnancy in multiple sclerosis. The repertoire was sequenced with immunoSEQ multiplex PCR; TCRdb's copy has only in-frame clones and lacks some. The table records around 95,000 clones, 94% of them present only once. This receptor was taken from a female donor in good health, enrolled as a control in a pregnancy study. The specimen was peripheral blood, collected after pregnancy.

DNA of the CDR3: TGTGCCAGCAGTCCGGGCCTCCAGGGGAATTCACCCCTCCACTTT. This translates into CASSPGLQGNSPLHF. The V call is TRBV6-5, the J call TRBJ1-6; perhaps TRBD1 as D (6 bases). The CDR3 totals 15 residues. Germline CDR1 MNHEY, CDR2 SVGAGI. V lost 5 bases, J lost 7 bases, and 15 bases lay in between.